The present entry profiles one T cell receptor beta chain with its context. Its antigen remains unknown. The V and J ends lost 6 bases and 7 bases respectively, with 22 bases between them. Germline CDR1 and CDR2: SGHTA and FQGNSA. The CDR3 extends over 15 amino acids. Collection occurred without any documented infections or immune events in donors. TCRdb's copy holds only in-frame clones and misses some; the assay was immunoSEQ multiplex PCR. The sample holds approximately 120,000 clones; roughly 82% are singletons and the top ten take 3.3%. This specimen belongs to a study of identifying expanded T cells in peripheral blood. Overall study findings and caveats: Clone count variance between roughly 2-week samples rose with total template count.

The rearrangement links TRBV7-2 to TRBJ2-7; perhaps D is TRBD1 or TRBD2 (5 bases each). Material: blood. This TCR came from a person aged 18 to 70 in good health. The CDR3 loop is CASSPAPGPTGEQYF. The DNA of the CDR3 is TGTGCCAGCAGTCCCGCACCGGGACCGACGGGGGAGCAGTACTTC.